One sample yielded the 26 T cell receptor beta chains listed below, sequenced in a study of immune heterogeneity within non-small cell lung tumors (dated by TCRdb to the late 2010s). The TCR template was genomic DNA extracted from bulk tumor tissue, and around 0.55 ug of gDNA was amplified for each sample. During surgery, several biopsies were collected from each primary tumor and placed as far from one another as possible within the tumor mass. The study cohort was described as untreated, and the patients were newly diagnosed NSCLC cases having curative surgery. Instrument used: HiSeq X Ten. The TCR beta CDR3 region was amplified with a multiplex PCR system, in which a first round of about 10 cycles was run using 32 V-gene forward and 13 J-gene reverse primers. Using fastp trimming at Q25 and MiXCR clonotype assembly, TCRdb reanalyzed the public sequencing data and kept in-frame beta chains. Rows matching on CDR3 protein sequence are summarized as one entry with the most common DNA and genes. This sample gives approximately 14,000 distinct CDR3 sequences in total; less than 35% of them show up just once. Of the sample, roughly 4% is held by the ten largest clones.

The sequenced sample consisted of lung tumor tissue. All receptors derive from a man aged 40-49 years with non-small cell lung cancer.

This clonotype was counted at least ten times. The chain couples TRBV3-1 to TRBJ1-2; the D is unclear. Per germline, CDR1 LGHDT and CDR2 YNNKEL (reference sequence). The CDR3 contains 13 residues. Trimming left V 4 bases short and J 4 bases short, with 10 bases between. CDR3 region: CASSPRQTYGYTF. In nucleotides, the CDR3 is TGTGCCAGCAGCCCCCGTCAGACCTATGGCTACACCTTC.

This clonotype was picked up many times. The chain uses TRBV9 and TRBJ2-3; a possible D gene is TRBD2 (6 bases). Germline V gives CDR1 SGDLS, CDR2 YYNGEE. This CDR3 is built from 15 residues. The V and J ends lost 0 bases and 0 bases respectively, with 8 bases between them. This CDR3 reads CASSVGGVSTDTQYF. The CDR3 DNA is TGTGCCAGCAGCGTAGGCGGGGTTAGCACAGATACGCAGTATTTT.

The chain recombines TRBV5-1 with TRBJ2-1; D may correspond to TRBD1 or TRBD2 (5 bases each). The CDR3 spans 14 residues. Germline V lookup: CDR1 SGHRS, CDR2 YFSETQ. V lost 6 bases and J lost 0, with 10 bases in between. The CDR3 DNA sequence: TGCGCCAGCAACCGGGACCACTCCTACAATGAGCAGTTCTTC. It yields the protein CASNRDHSYNEQFF.

About this clonotype: This could be a read error, since a much larger clone is one nucleotide away. The CDR3 spells CAVSELAGGSHEQFF. CDR3 DNA sequence: TGTGCCGTCAGTGAACTAGCGGGAGGTTCCCATGAGCAGTTCTTC. J is TRBJ2-1 and V is TRBV10-3; 12 nucleotides align to TRBD2. Germline V gene sequence: CDR1 ENHRY, CDR2 SYGVKD. The CDR3 sequence is 15 residues long.

The chain employs TRBV24-1 and TRBJ2-1, with no clear D. The length of the CDR3 is 16 residues. The V gene's germline CDR1 is KGHDR and CDR2 SFDVKD. The ends were cut back, 1 base at V and 0 bases at J, with 9 bases in the middle. Here the CDR3 reads CATSDFRGTSYNEQFF. The CDR3 region has the DNA TGTGCCACCAGTGATTTTCGCGGTACCTCCTACAATGAGCAGTTCTTC.

This clonotype is classed as medium-sized (0.01 to 0.1%). This sequence joins TRBV11-2 and TRBJ2-7; D remains unclear. This CDR3 comprises 12 residues. V was trimmed by 11 bases and J by 4 bases, leaving 15 bases between them. CDR1 SGHAT and CDR2 FQNNGV come from the germline V gene. The CDR3, as DNA: TGTGCCGTCGTTGACCGTCGGTACGAGCAGTACTTC. Translating gives CAVVDRRYEQYF.

The CDR3 spells CSARDLAATDTQYF. CDR3 nucleotides: TGCAGTGCTAGAGATCTGGCAGCCACAGATACGCAGTATTTT. The chain recombines TRBV20-1 with TRBJ2-3; D gene unclear. Germline V lookup: CDR1 DFQATT, CDR2 SNEGSKA (reference sequence). The CDR3 contains 14 residues. The V end was cut by 0 bases, the J end by 2 bases, with 9 bases between.

On this clonotype: One base away lies a much larger clone, so this may be a sequencing read error. The CDR3 spells CASSVDRIGPNQPQHF. The CDR3 coding sequence is TGTGCCAGCAGTGTGGACAGAATTGGGCCCAATCAGCCCCAGCATTTT. V gene TRBV2 combines with J gene TRBJ1-5; D is perhaps TRBD1 (6 bases). CDR1 and CDR2 from the germline V gene are SNHLY and FYNNEI. The CDR3 extends over 16 amino acids. Deletions cut 4 bases from V and 3 bases from J, with 16 bases between.

This clonotype was observed at least ten times. The J gene is TRBJ1-4, the V gene TRBV5-1, with 8 bases fitting TRBD1. This CDR3 spans 14 amino acids. V shed 4 bases, J shed 6 bases, and the junction held 5 bases outside the gene matches. Germline V CDR1 and CDR2: SGHRS, YFSETQ. In DNA form, the CDR3 reads TGCGCCAGCAGCCTGAAGGGACAGGATGAAAAACTGTTTTTT. Amino acids: CASSLKGQDEKLFF.

The chain recombines TRBV6-1 with TRBJ2-1; possibly TRBD2 for D (6 bases). Trimming took off 10 bases at V and 9 bases at J, with 16 bases between the two ends. The CDR3 spans 12 residues. Germline V gives CDR1 MNHNS, CDR2 SASEGT. CDR3 bases: TGTGCCACCAGCGTACTAGCAGGTGAGCAGTTCTTC. The encoded protein is CATSVLAGEQFF.

Relative to its sample, this clonotype is medium-sized. V and J are TRBV12-3 or TRBV12-4 and TRBJ2-3; no reliable D call. Trimming cost V 2 bases and J 6 bases, with 6 bases left between them. The CDR3 runs 12 residues. The CDR3 reads CASSLWVDTQYF. CDR3 coding DNA: TGTGCCAGCAGTTTATGGGTTGATACGCAGTATTTT.

This clonotype was observed at least ten times. The rearrangement joins TRBV7-2 to TRBJ2-7; no definite D call. CDR1 is SGHTA, CDR2 FQGNSA, per germline. The CDR3 covers 12 residues. With 4 bases removed from V and 0 bases from J, the gap between germline ends came to 4 bases. CDR3 sequence (DNA): TGTGCCAGCAGCTCCACCTCCTACGAGCAGTACTTC. This encodes CASSSTSYEQYF.

Points on this clonotype: A much more abundant neighbour one base away suggests this may be a read error. This sequence joins TRBV7-8 and TRBJ2-7, with a weak D call TRBD2 (7 bases). CDR3 size: 16 residues. Germline lookup yields CDR1 SGHVS and CDR2 FQNEAQ. The CDR3 region has the DNA TGTGCCATCAGCTTAGGGGGGGCAAACAAGCCCTACGAGCAGTACTTC. This sequence encodes CAISLGGANKPYEQYF.

This clonotype was recorded a few times. This sequence joins TRBV7-9 and TRBJ2-2; 12 positions match TRBD2. With 4 bases clipped from V and 4 bases from J, the junction kept 4 bases outside the gene matches. The CDR3 length is 16 residues. Per germline, CDR1 SEHNR and CDR2 FQNEAQ (reference sequence). The CDR3, as DNA: TGTGCCAGCAGCTCGGCACTAGCGGGAGGCACCGGGGAGCTGTTTTTT. Translated, it gives CASSSALAGGTGELFF.

This chain uses TRBV4-3 with TRBJ2-7; D may be TRBD2 (6 bases). CDR1 and CDR2 (germline): LGHNA, YSLEER. V lost 2 bases, J lost 7 bases, and 18 bases lay in between. The CDR3 is 15 residues long. The CDR3: CASSQRDLPGEEQYF. The CDR3 coding sequence is TGCGCCAGCAGCCAACGGGACCTCCCGGGGGAGGAGCAGTACTTC.

On this clonotype itself: A read error may explain this, as a much larger clone is one base away. Here the CDR3 reads CSWSSRASSNQPQHF. CDR3 DNA: TGTTCCTGGAGCTCTAGAGCCTCTAGCAATCAGCCCCAGCATTTT. This sequence joins TRBV30 and TRBJ1-5; D remains ambiguous. CDR1 and CDR2 (germline): GTSNPN, SVGIG (reference sequence). There are 15 residues in the CDR3.

The chain carries TRBV6-1 and TRBJ2-5; 7 bases line up with TRBD2. The CDR3 extends over 14 amino acids. The V gene end was trimmed by 6 bases and the J gene end by 3 bases; junction bases not matched to a gene: 7. Germline V gene sequence: CDR1 MNHNS, CDR2 SASEGT. CDR3 nucleotides: TGTGCCAGCAGCCCACGGGGGACTAAAGAGACCCAGTACTTC. Its protein product is CASSPRGTKETQYF.

Concerning this clonotype: This could be a read error, since a much larger clone is one nucleotide away. CDR3 bases: TGTGCCAGCAGTTACGTAGGCTCCTACGAGGAGTACTTC. Translating gives CASSYVGSYEEYF. This rearrangement joins TRBV6-5 to TRBJ2-7; D is ambiguous. Germline V gene lookup returns CDR1 MNHEY and CDR2 SVGAGI. The CDR3 is 13 residues long.

Notes on this clonotype: A much more abundant neighbour one base away suggests this may be a read error. J is TRBJ1-2 and V is TRBV9; a possible D gene is TRBD1 (6 bases). V was cut by 1 base and J by 8 bases, with 18 bases left in between. The germline gives CDR1 SGDLS, CDR2 YYNGEE. The CDR3 length is 15 residues. The CDR3 region has the DNA TGTGCCAGCAGCGTAAACCCGTGGGGGGCCGGGGGCTACACCTTC. Translated, it gives CASSVNPWGAGGYTF.

The table lists this clonotype with many counts. The chain combines TRBV11-2 with TRBJ2-3; 7 bases map to TRBD2. The V and J ends lost 2 bases and 1 base, in that order; junction bases with no gene match: 6. There are 16 residues in the CDR3. CDR1 and CDR2 from the germline V gene are SGHAT and FQNNGV. The CDR3 DNA reads TGTGCCAGCAGCTTATTGGCTAGCGGAGGCACAGATACGCAGTATTTT. This sequence encodes CASSLLASGGTDTQYF.

This clonotype was seen only a few times. The chain has TRBV15 and TRBJ2-2; TRBD2 agrees at 9 bases. Germline V CDR1 and CDR2: LNHNV, YYDKDF (reference sequence). This CDR3 has 16 amino acids. Losses at the gene ends were 5 bases for V and 4 bases for J; bases not matched to a gene: 8. The CDR3, as DNA: TGTGCCACCAGCTCCCGACTAGCGGAGGGCACCGGGGAGCTGTTTTTT. Translation gives CATSSRLAEGTGELFF.

A remark on this clonotype: Given a much more abundant clone one base away, this may be a read error. The chain links TRBV7-8 to TRBJ2-7; a weak D match, TRBD1 (5 bases). CDR1 is SGHVS, CDR2 FQNEAQ, per germline. Trimming stripped 5 bases from V and 0 bases from J, with 14 bases between. CDR3 length: 15 amino acids. The CDR3 DNA reads as TGTGCCAGCAGCCTGAGACAGACCTCCTCCTACGAGCAGTACTTC. Residues: CASSLRQTSSYEQYF.

As concerns this clonotype: Given a much more abundant clone one base away, this may be a read error. The chain recombines TRBV2 with TRBJ1-5; TRBD1 matches 9 bases. The CDR3 extends over 14 amino acids. The germline V gene encodes CDR1 SNHLY and CDR2 FYNNEI. Losses at the gene ends were 10 bases for V and 7 bases for J; bases not matched to a gene: 11. This CDR3 reads CANRPGQGRQPQHF. The CDR3 DNA reads TGTGCCAACAGACCGGGACAGGGAAGGCAGCCCCAGCATTTT.

This clonotype occurred many times. The J gene is TRBJ2-4, the V gene TRBV15; the D is unclear. This CDR3 has 15 amino acids. Trimming pared 4 bases from V and 4 bases from J, leaving 14 bases between. Germline CDR1 LNHNV, CDR2 YYDKDF (reference sequence). This CDR3 reads CATSNWQDQKNIQYF. The CDR3 coding sequence is TGTGCCACCAGCAATTGGCAGGACCAAAAAAACATTCAGTACTTC. The complete variable domain, with remaining parts taken from reference TRBV15 and TRBJ2-4, reads DAMVIQNPRYQVTQFGKPVTLSCSQTLNHNVMYWYQQKSSQAPKLLFHYYDKDFNNEADTPDNFQSRRPNTSFCFLDIRSPGLGDTAMYLCATSNWQDQKNIQYFGAGTRLSVL.

Turning to this clonotype: Just one base apart from a much larger clone, this may be a read error. The missing conserved phenylalanine or tryptophan at the end of this CDR3 makes a read error likely. The chain joins TRBV6-5 to TRBJ2-3, with 9 bases identical to TRBD1. This CDR3 contains 15 residues. Germline lookup yields CDR1 MNHEY and CDR2 SVGAGI. V shed 6 bases and J 0 bases; nucleotides not matched to a gene: 4. CDR3 amino acids: CASSYGQGSTDTQYY. CDR3 DNA sequence: TGTGCCAGCAGCTACGGACAGGGGAGCACAGATACGCAGTATTAT.

This clonotype was counted many times. This rearrangement joins TRBV2 to TRBJ2-1; weak D call: TRBD2 (5 bases). V gave up 10 bases and J gave up 0 bases, with 13 bases separating them. Germline CDR1 SNHLY, CDR2 FYNNEI. The CDR3 is made up of 14 amino acids. CDR3 loop: CATSTGSSYNEQFF. DNA for the CDR3: TGTGCCACCTCAACGGGAAGCTCCTACAATGAGCAGTTCTTC.